This T cell receptor beta chain originates from a study of T cells in Graves' hyperthyroidism and ophthalmopathy. Overall study context: Before treatment of any kind, peripheral blood was taken at initial diagnosis.

The V end lost 1 base, the J end lost 5 bases, and 11 bases lay between the germline ends. Germline values: CDR1 KGHSH, CDR2 LQKENI. This CDR3 region has 15 residues. What was amplified from RNA transcripts were TCR beta CDR3 regions. HTBI primers were the set used in a first-round RT-PCR of the TCR CDR3. From the multiplex PCR reads, TCRdb called clonotypes with MiXCR, one entry per CDR3 protein. This table holds 34,000 or so distinct CDR3 sequences, around 52% found once. Reasons for excluding patients were uncontrolled infection, other autoimmune disease, pregnancy or lactation. This clonotype was detected only a few times.

The rearrangement joins TRBV18 to TRBJ2-2; the D gene is possibly TRBD1 (5 bases). Sequenced input: blood. The TCR originated in a woman aged 40 to 49 with Graves' ophthalmopathy. CDR3 sequence reads: CASSPRQGWTGELFF. CDR3 DNA: TGTGCCAGCTCACCACGGCAGGGTTGGACCGGGGAGCTGTTTTTT.